This T cell receptor (beta chain) was recovered during a study of a mutant IDH1 vaccine in newly diagnosed glioma. This clone was seen a few times. Sequencing used immunoSEQ multiplex PCR; TCRdb keeps in-frame clones, though not all of them. The table has roughly 32,000 clones, about 80% seen once. The CDR3 consists of 15 residues. V was clipped by 2 bases and J by 1 base, with 12 bases between them. CDR1 and CDR2 from the germline V gene are MNHNS and SASEGT. Time point: baseline, week 1 (first vaccination visit). Treatment specified: pre-vaccination baseline after standard-of-care therapy. The sequencing used peripheral blood mononuclear cells (PBMCs), collected from a glioma patient treated with radiotherapy, temozolomide or both. The clonotype originates from a man aged 50-60 years with glioma. Some clones in this sample may be carry-over from other donors' samples. The rearrangement joins TRBV6-1 to TRBJ2-7, with a possible D match to TRBD1 (6 bases). CDR3 region: CASSELGRGSYEQYF. The DNA of the CDR3 is TGTGCCAGCAGTGAATTGGGCAGGGGTTCCTACGAGCAGTACTTC.